What follows describes a single TCR beta chain. The data were taken from a study of memory CD4+ T cells and cytomegalovirus serostatus. The sort gate was single viable CD3+CD4+CD8-CD45RO+ cells for memory CD4+ T cells. Germline loops: CDR1 SGHNT, CDR2 YYREEE (reference sequence). This CDR3 contains 14 residues. V was shortened by 2 bases and J by 4 bases, with 9 bases between the two germline ends. Some clones are missing from TCRdb's copy, which holds only in-frame ones; the method was immunoSEQ multiplex PCR. The table shows 70,000 to 95,000 clones, with over 80% occurring only once. This clonotype originated in an adult in good health and CMV-seronegative. Sequencing was carried out using memory CD4+ T cells from blood. This chain connects TRBV5-4 to TRBJ2-2, with a weak D call TRBD2 (5 bases). The CDR3 region has the DNA TGTGCCAGCAGCTTTACTAGTTCCACCGGGGAGCTGTTTTTT. It codes for CASSFTSSTGELFF.